The rows below give T cell receptor beta chains drawn from one sample of a study of technical replicates of blood from a handful of donors. This table comes from immunoSEQ multiplex PCR, and its TCRdb copy is limited to in-frame clones, with some not included. The data hold fewer than 80,000 clones, with approximately 83% observed a single time. Sequencing was done on a sample of PBMCs. The receptors come from a human donor in good health. Some clones in this sample may be carry-over from other donors' samples. CDR3s include the opening cysteine and the closing phenylalanine or tryptophan. A D gene is named only where the DNA matches it firmly. Size values are once, few and many counts, or a class for expanded clones, and some rows have none.

v_call	d_call	j_call	clone_size	cdr3_nt	cdr3_aa
TRBV4-1	TRBD2	TRBJ2-7	NA	TGCGCCAGCAGCCGTGGGACTAGCGTCGACGAGCAGTACTTC	CASSRGTSVDEQYF
TRBV18	NA	TRBJ2-7	NA	TGTGCCAGCTCACCTCGGGGGTCCTACGAGCAGTACTTC	CASSPRGSYEQYF
TRBV18	TRBD1	TRBJ2-7	NA	TGTGCCAGCTCTCCGGGACAGAGTGGGGACGAGCAGTACTTC	CASSPGQSGDEQYF
TRBV9	NA	TRBJ1-2	NA	TGTGCCAGCAGCGTTTCTAGTCTTCTGCAGGGGACCTATGGCTACACCTTC	CASSVSSLLQGTYGYTF
TRBV9	TRBD2	TRBJ2-2	NA	TGTGCCTCCGCCCGCGGGGGGACCACCGGGGAGCTGTTTTTT	CASARGGTTGELFF
TRBV7-9	NA	TRBJ2-7	NA	TGTGCCAGCAGCTTAACCTCCTTGGGACAAAAAGCCTACGAGCAGTACTTC	CASSLTSLGQKAYEQYF
TRBV2	NA	TRBJ2-7	NA	TGTGCCAGCAGTGTTTCGGGGGACCTCTACGAGCAGTACTTC	CASSVSGDLYEQYF
TRBV12-5	NA	TRBJ1-2	NA	TGTGCTAGTGGTTTTCGGGGGGCGGGAGGCTACACCTTC	CASGFRGAGGYTF
TRBV4-3	TRBD2	TRBJ2-3	NA	TGCGCCAGCAGCCAAGGGGCCGCGGGGGTGAGCACAGATACGCAGTATTTT	CASSQGAAGVSTDTQYF
TRBV7-8	TRBD1	TRBJ1-5	NA	TGTGCCAGCAGCTTTACAGGGGTGGCAACGAATCAGCCCCAGCATTTT	CASSFTGVATNQPQHF
TRBV4-1	TRBD2	TRBJ2-1	NA	TGCGCCAGCAGCCAAGTAGCTAGCGGGAACTACAATGAGCAGTTCTTC	CASSQVASGNYNEQFF
TRBV2	TRBD2	TRBJ2-5	NA	TGTGCCAGCAGCCCAGGGACTAGCGGGAGCCCAGAGACCCAGTACTTC	CASSPGTSGSPETQYF
TRBV27	NA	TRBJ1-1	once	TGTGCCAGCAGTTTAATAGTGAACACTGAAGCTTTCTTT	CASSLIVNTEAFF
TRBV7-9	NA	TRBJ2-7	NA	TGTGCCAGCAGCGGGGGCAGGGCCCATTTCGAGCAGTACTTC	CASSGGRAHFEQYF
TRBV5-4	TRBD2	TRBJ2-1	NA	TGTGCCAGCAGTTTAGCGGGAGGCCTTTACAATGAGCAGTTCTTC	CASSLAGGLYNEQFF
TRBV4-2	TRBD2	TRBJ2-3	NA	TGTGCCAGCAGCCGGGCCGGGACTAGTGGTGTCACAGATACGCAGTATTTT	CASSRAGTSGVTDTQYF
TRBV20-1	TRBD1	TRBJ1-2	NA	TGCAGTGCTAGAGGAACAGGGGGCCCCACCTTC	CSARGTGGPTF
TRBV2	NA	TRBJ1-2	NA	TGTGCCAGCACCCTGAGTGGTGCCGGCCAGGGGGGCTACACCTTC	CASTLSGAGQGGYTF
TRBV6-1	TRBD2	TRBJ2-3	NA	TGTGCCATTAAGCGGGGTAGCACAGATACGCAGTATTTT	CAIKRGSTDTQYF
TRBV5-1	TRBD1	TRBJ1-2	NA	TGCGCCAGCAGCATTGGACAGGCCCACGCCTCCTATGGCTACACCTTC	CASSIGQAHASYGYTF
TRBV19	NA	TRBJ2-7	NA	TGTGCCAGTAGTGTTCAGGCTTCCTACGAGCAGTACTTC	CASSVQASYEQYF
TRBV7-2	NA	TRBJ2-3	NA	TGTGCCAGCAGCTTCTGGGGACTCTCAACAGATACGCAGTATTTT	CASSFWGLSTDTQYF
TRBV7-6	NA	TRBJ2-7	NA	TGTGCCAGCAGCTTAGCGGGCGGCGCGGGCGAGCAGTACTTC	CASSLAGGAGEQYF
TRBV25-1	NA	TRBJ1-4	once	TGTGCCAGCCGGGCAGAGGGAGGTTATGAAAAACTGTTTTTT	CASRAEGGYEKLFF
TRBV30	NA	TRBJ1-1	NA	TGTGCCTGGAGTGTTCGGTCTAGGGCTTTCTTT	CAWSVRSRAFF
TRBV7-3	NA	TRBJ2-1	NA	TGTGCCAGCAGCTTAGTCGGGGGACTCTCCTACAATGAGCAGTTCTTC	CASSLVGGLSYNEQFF
TRBV9	TRBD1	TRBJ1-1	few	TGTGCCAGCAGCTCACAGGGGGGGACTGAAGCTTTCTTT	CASSSQGGTEAFF
TRBV7-3	NA	TRBJ2-1	NA	TGTGCCAGCAGCCCTGGGGGGAGTTTCTCCTACAATGAGCAGTTCTTC	CASSPGGSFSYNEQFF
TRBV5-6	NA	TRBJ2-7	NA	TGTGCCAGCAGCCCAGGACAGACCTACGAGCAGTACTTC	CASSPGQTYEQYF
TRBV4-2	TRBD2	TRBJ2-1	NA	TGTGCCAGCAGCCAAGGGACTAGCGGCTCCTACAATGAGCAGTTCTTC	CASSQGTSGSYNEQFF
TRBV11-2	TRBD2	TRBJ2-5	NA	TGTGCCAGCAGCTTGACTAGCGGGGGGATAAGGGAGACCCAGTACTTC	CASSLTSGGIRETQYF
TRBV9	NA	TRBJ1-2	NA	TGTGCCAGCAGCGTAGCTACGTCCAATTATGGCTACACCTTC	CASSVATSNYGYTF
TRBV10-3	TRBD2	TRBJ2-5	NA	TGTGCCATCAGTGACGCTAGCGGGGGGCCGCAGGAGACCCAGTACTTC	CAISDASGGPQETQYF
TRBV7-2	TRBD2	TRBJ2-1	NA	TGTGCCAGCAGCTTAGCGCCTAGCGGGGTTCGACGGAATGAGCAGTTCTTC	CASSLAPSGVRRNEQFF
TRBV7-2	TRBD1	TRBJ2-7	NA	TGTGCCAGCAGCATTAGGACAGGGAACTATTACGAGCAGTACTTC	CASSIRTGNYYEQYF
TRBV6-5	TRBD1	TRBJ2-7	NA	TGTGCCAGCAGTAAGGACAGGGCGGCCCACGAGCAGTACTTC	CASSKDRAAHEQYF
TRBV9	TRBD2	TRBJ2-1	NA	TGTGCCAGCAGCGACCTAGCGGGGGGCCCCGAGCAGTTCTTC	CASSDLAGGPEQFF
TRBV5-1	TRBD2	TRBJ2-1	NA	TGCGCCAGCAGCTTGTTTTCACTAGCGGGAGGGCAAGGTGAGCAGTTCTTC	CASSLFSLAGGQGEQFF
TRBV5-8	TRBD1	TRBJ1-5	once	TGTGCCAGCAGCTTGGGGGACAGACTAGGGTCCCAGCATTTT	CASSLGDRLGSQHF
TRBV7-3	TRBD2	TRBJ2-1	few	TGTGCCAGCAGCTTAACCCCCAGCGGGGGGCACTCCTACAATGAGCAGTTCTTC	CASSLTPSGGHSYNEQFF
TRBV5-1	TRBD2	TRBJ2-5	NA	TGCGCCAGCAGCTCGGCCCTAACCACTAGCGGGGAAGAGACCCAGTACTTC	CASSSALTTSGEETQYF
TRBV7-9	TRBD1	TRBJ2-7	few	TGTGCCAGCAGCTTAGACCCCGGGCAGGGGGCTCACGAGCAGTACTTC	CASSLDPGQGAHEQYF
TRBV4-2	TRBD2	TRBJ2-2	NA	TGTGCCAGCAGTCTCGGGGGGGGCCTGTCCGGGGAGCTGTTTTTT	CASSLGGGLSGELFF
TRBV20-1	NA	TRBJ2-7	NA	TGCAGTGCTAGACAGTTTTACGAGCAGTACTTC	CSARQFYEQYF
TRBV30	NA	TRBJ2-1	NA	TGTGCCTGTTCCCTGGGGGTAGCGGCGTACAATGAGCAGTTCTTC	CACSLGVAAYNEQFF
TRBV29-1	TRBD2	TRBJ2-1	NA	TGCAGCGTTGCTTATAGCGGGGGGGCCCCCGTCTTC	CSVAYSGGAPVF
TRBV25-1	NA	TRBJ2-3	NA	TGTGCCAGCTCCTGGGGAGTCGCGCGCACAGATACGCAGTATTTT	CASSWGVARTDTQYF
TRBV5-6	TRBD1	TRBJ1-6	NA	TGTGCCAGCAGCTTCAGGGACAGGTCACCCCTCCACTTT	CASSFRDRSPLHF
TRBV4-2	NA	TRBJ2-1	NA	TGTGCCAGCAGCCTGACTTTTGGGCGGGATCTCGATGAGCAGTTCTTC	CASSLTFGRDLDEQFF
TRBV13	TRBD1	TRBJ1-3	NA	TGTGCCAGCAGGGATACCTACAGGGGGCGCGGAAACACCATATATTTT	CASRDTYRGRGNTIYF
TRBV27	NA	TRBJ2-5	NA	TGTGCCAGCAGTTTAGCCCAAGAGGGCTTGTATAACCAAGAGACCCAGTACTTC	CASSLAQEGLYNQETQYF
TRBV9	TRBD1	TRBJ2-2	NA	TGTGCCAGCAGCGCCAGGTTAGGACAGGGAACCGGGGAGCTGTTTTTT	CASSARLGQGTGELFF